These T cell receptor beta chains were read from a single sample in a study of cytomegalovirus exposure and HLA in healthy donors. Data came from immunoSEQ multiplex PCR; TCRdb stores just in-frame clones and leaves some out. The table lists about 220,000 clones, roughly 75% of them singletons, with 1.5% to 2% in the top ten. The sequencing sample was made of PBMCs. Receptors were obtained from a woman aged 25 to 39 in good health and CMV-seronegative. The CDR3 runs from the conserved cysteine through the conserved F or W. A D gene is named only where the DNA matches it firmly. Only some rows state a clone size, as once, few, many or a class for expanded clones.

V	J	size	D	CDR3	DNA
TRBV4-1	TRBJ2-1	.	.	CASSQATASVSSYNEQFF	TGCGCCAGCAGCCAAGCCACCGCTAGCGTCAGCTCCTACAATGAGCAGTTCTTC
TRBV7-9	TRBJ2-1	few	.	CASSRDSPGSEQFF	TGTGCCAGCAGCAGGGACTCCCCGGGGAGCGAGCAGTTCTTC
TRBV6-1	TRBJ1-5	few	.	CASNPGGNQPQHF	TGTGCCAGCAATCCAGGAGGGAATCAGCCCCAGCATTTT
TRBV5-6	TRBJ2-7	.	.	CASSLVLGQLYEQYF	TGTGCCAGCAGCTTGGTACTTGGGCAGCTCTACGAGCAGTACTTC
TRBV15	TRBJ1-2	.	.	CATSRDKVHRYYGYTF	TGTGCCACCAGCAGAGATAAGGTACACAGATACTATGGCTACACCTTC
TRBV25-1	TRBJ2-5	.	.	CASSISGPKAETQYF	TGTGCCAGCAGTATAAGCGGCCCGAAGGCCGAGACCCAGTACTTC
TRBV6-5	TRBJ1-5	.	.	CASNPPTLQPQHF	TGTGCCAGCAATCCCCCGACACTTCAGCCCCAGCATTTT
TRBV27	TRBJ2-3	.	TRBD2	CASSGGGTVRVTDTQYF	TGTGCCAGCAGTGGGGGAGGGACGGTAAGAGTCACAGATACGCAGTATTTT
TRBV6-6	TRBJ2-2	few	TRBD1	CASSSTDRAGTGELFF	TGTGCCAGCAGTTCCACGGACAGGGCTGGCACCGGGGAGCTGTTTTTT
TRBV7-9	TRBJ2-3	.	.	CASSLGGGLTDTQYF	TGTGCCAGCAGCTTAGGTGGGGGACTCACAGATACGCAGTATTTT
TRBV29-1	TRBJ1-1	few	TRBD1	CSGGQGAKAFF	TGCAGCGGGGGACAGGGGGCGAAAGCTTTCTTT
TRBV5-6	TRBJ2-5	.	.	CASSSQGFRISETQYF	TGTGCCAGCAGCTCTCAGGGTTTTAGAATATCGGAGACCCAGTACTTC
TRBV9	TRBJ1-1	.	TRBD1	CASSVDRDRGWNTEAFF	TGTGCCAGCAGCGTGGACCGGGACAGGGGTTGGAACACTGAAGCTTTCTTT
TRBV5-5	TRBJ2-2	.	TRBD2	CASSSRLAESSNTGELFF	TGTGCCAGCAGCTCGAGACTAGCGGAAAGTTCGAACACCGGGGAGCTGTTTTTT
TRBV2	TRBJ2-1	once	TRBD2	CASRRELALGRSTDEQFF	TGTGCCAGCAGGAGGGAACTAGCGCTTGGGAGGAGTACCGATGAGCAGTTCTTC
TRBV29-1	TRBJ1-1	.	.	CSGRVMNTEAFF	TGCAGCGGTCGGGTGATGAACACTGAAGCTTTCTTT
TRBV4-2	TRBJ2-7	.	TRBD2	CASSQEGGGSYEQYF	TGTGCCAGCAGCCAAGAAGGCGGGGGGTCCTACGAGCAGTACTTC
TRBV28	TRBJ1-1	.	TRBD1	CAGLSQGEREAFF	TGTGCCGGCCTGTCCCAGGGGGAGAGGGAAGCTTTCTTT
TRBV6-6	TRBJ2-3	.	.	CASSPRTDTQYF	TGTGCCAGCAGCCCCCGGACAGATACGCAGTATTTT
TRBV7-9	TRBJ1-5	.	TRBD1	CASSEGQSNQPQHF	TGTGCCAGCAGCGAGGGACAGAGTAATCAGCCCCAGCATTTT
TRBV4-1	TRBJ2-1	.	TRBD2	CASSQGKSLAGGSNEQFF	TGCGCCAGCAGCCAAGGTAAGAGTCTAGCGGGCGGATCCAATGAGCAGTTCTTC
TRBV18	TRBJ2-1	.	TRBD2	CASSPVGLAGGGNEQFF	TGTGCCAGCTCACCAGTGGGACTAGCGGGAGGTGGAAATGAGCAGTTCTTC
TRBV5-4	TRBJ2-3	.	.	CASSPGGDTQYF	TGTGCCAGCAGCCCCGGTGGAGATACGCAGTATTTT
TRBV7-9	TRBJ1-2	.	.	CASSLNGEASYGYTF	TGTGCCAGCAGCTTAAATGGAGAAGCGTCCTATGGCTACACCTTC
TRBV7-9	TRBJ1-1	.	.	CASSLVENTEAFF	TGTGCCAGCAGCTTAGTAGAGAACACTGAAGCTTTCTTT
TRBV7-3	TRBJ2-3	once	TRBD2	CASSLGVTSADTDTQYF	TGTGCCAGCAGCTTAGGGGTTACTAGCGCCGACACAGATACGCAGTATTTT
TRBV10-1	TRBJ2-7	.	.	CASSEQGGAYEQYF	TGCGCCAGCAGTGAGCAGGGGGGAGCCTACGAGCAGTACTTC
TRBV7-9	TRBJ2-2	few	TRBD1	CASSPTGTGELFF	TGTGCCAGCAGCCCGACAGGGACCGGGGAGCTGTTTTTT
TRBV5-4	TRBJ2-5	few	TRBD2	CASSQLYSGGGETQYF	TGTGCCAGCAGCCAACTTTATAGCGGGGGTGGGGAGACCCAGTACTTC
TRBV10-3	TRBJ2-7	.	.	CAIRPDAQAYEQYF	TGTGCCATCAGACCCGACGCGCAGGCCTACGAGCAGTACTTC
TRBV5-5	TRBJ1-6	.	.	CASSPGTGQLNSPLHF	TGTGCCAGCAGCCCAGGGACCGGACAGCTTAATTCACCCCTCCACTTT